This passage covers 15 T cell receptor beta chains from one sample sequenced in a study of T-cell reconstitution after alpha-beta-depleted transplantation in children. Unique molecular identifiers were incorporated when the TCRbeta library was constructed. TCRdb reprocessed the PCR reads via MiXCR and lists one record per CDR3 protein. The data show about half a million distinct CDR3 sequences, roughly an eighth seen once. Specimen: PBMCs from the stem cell graft donor, collected from the stem cell graft. Receptors were obtained from a human donor who donated a stem cell graft to a child with combined immunodeficiency.

This clonotype was observed at least ten times. This rearrangement joins TRBV12-3 or TRBV12-4 to TRBJ2-3; D is perhaps TRBD2 (6 bases). The CDR3 extends over 15 amino acids. V was cut by 4 bases and J by 4 bases, with 15 bases left in between. The DNA for the CDR3 is TGTGCCAGCAGTTCTAGCGTAGGGGCCGCAGATACGCAGTATTTT. It translates to CASSSSVGAADTQYF.

At least ten counts were recorded for this clonotype. The chain carries TRBV9 and TRBJ1-1; D possibly corresponds to TRBD1 (5 bases). The germline V and J ends were trimmed by 0 bases and 4 bases, with 13 bases remaining between them. The CDR3 totals 15 residues. CDR1 and CDR2 (germline): SGDLS, YYNGEE. For the CDR3, the DNA is TGTGCCAGCAGCGTAGCGCCAGGGAGGTTCACTGAAGCTTTCTTT. The encoded protein is CASSVAPGRFTEAFF.

In its sample, this clonotype was seen many times. The V gene is TRBV12-3 or TRBV12-4, the J gene TRBJ2-7, with D uncertain. V gave up 1 base and J gave up 5 bases, with 6 bases separating them. The CDR3 is made up of 12 amino acids. The CDR3: CASSLGWDEQYF. The CDR3 region has the DNA TGTGCCAGCAGTTTAGGTTGGGACGAGCAGTACTTC.

The chain uses TRBV10-3 and TRBJ2-5, with D tentatively TRBD1 (6 bases). CDR3 length equals 14 residues. The V end was cut by 10 bases, the J end by 2 bases, with 17 bases between. Germline lookup yields CDR1 ENHRY and CDR2 SYGVKD. CDR3 amino acids: CATRSGTLQETQYF. The CDR3 DNA follows: TGTGCCACACGATCCGGGACATTACAAGAGACCCAGTACTTC.

The chain employs TRBV7-9 and TRBJ2-5, with D unclear. The CDR3 covers 12 residues. Trimming took off 9 bases at V and 3 bases at J, with 11 bases between the two ends. Germline lookup yields CDR1 SEHNR and CDR2 FQNEAQ (reference sequence). CDR3 loop: CASAGREETQYF. CDR3 sequence (DNA): TGTGCCAGTGCTGGCAGAGAAGAGACCCAGTACTTC. Using reference TRBV7-9 and TRBJ2-5 for the parts outside the CDR3, the full variable domain is DTGVSQNPRHKITKRGQNVTFRCDPISEHNRLYWYRQTLGQGPEFLTYFQNEAQLEKSRLLSDRFSAERPKGSFSTLEIQRTEQGDSAMYLCASAGREETQYFGPGTRLLVL.

The gene calls are TRBV28 and TRBJ2-5, with 8 positions matching TRBD2. Germline values: CDR1 MDHEN, CDR2 SYDVKM. CDR3 length equals 16 residues. The J segment lost 2 bases and the V segment lost 3 bases, leaving 8 bases of the junction unmatched. The CDR3 bases are TGTGCCAGCAGTTTGCCCGGGGGGGGACATCAAGAGACCCAGTACTTC. Translating it yields CASSLPGGGHQETQYF.

The rearrangement uses TRBV29-1 and TRBJ2-3; 14 nucleotides line up with TRBD2. The V and J ends lost 7 bases and 7 bases, in that order; junction bases with no gene match: 10. The CDR3 is 15 residues long. Germline lookup yields CDR1 SQVTM and CDR2 ANQGSEA. The CDR3 DNA reads as TGCAGCGCCCGAGGGACTAGCGGGAGTCATAATACGCAGTATTTT. Translation: CSARGTSGSHNTQYF.

This clonotype was observed a handful of times. This chain uses TRBV28 with TRBJ1-1; D possibly corresponds to TRBD1 (6 bases). CDR3 length: 17 residues. Per the germline V gene, CDR1 is MDHEN and CDR2 is SYDVKM. V was shortened by 1 base and J by 1 base, with 16 bases between the two germline ends. Here the CDR3 reads CASSLSVRGPGNTEAFF. CDR3 nucleotides: TGTGCCAGCAGTTTATCTGTCAGGGGACCTGGGAACACTGAAGCTTTCTTT. Variable domain in full (rest from reference TRBV28 and TRBJ1-1): DVKVTQSSRYLVKRTGEKVFLECVQDMDHENMFWYRQDPGLGLRLIYFSYDVKMKEKGDIPEGYSVSREKKERFSLILESASTNQTSMYLCASSLSVRGPGNTEAFFGQGTRLTVV.

The V and J genes are TRBV20-1 and TRBJ1-2; TRBD1 aligns across 7 bases. The germline CDR1 and CDR2 sequences are DFQATT and SNEGSKA (reference sequence). V gave up 3 bases and J gave up 7 bases; unmatched junction bases: 5. There are 12 residues in the CDR3. This chain's CDR3 is CSAREGAGGYTF. The CDR3, as DNA: TGCAGTGCTAGGGAGGGGGCGGGTGGCTACACCTTC.

This clonotype was detected a few times. The chain couples TRBV12-3 or TRBV12-4 to TRBJ2-2; D remains unclear. This CDR3 is 11 amino acids long. The V end lost 6 bases, the J end lost 8 bases, and 7 bases lay between the germline ends. CDR3 sequence (DNA): TGTGCCAGCAGCAACTCGGGGGAGCTGTTTTTT. It specifies CASSNSGELFF.

The genes are TRBV29-1 and TRBJ2-2; no clear D. The CDR3 runs to 13 residues. Germline V gene data show CDR1 as SQVTM and CDR2 as ANQGSEA. Trimming left V 3 bases short and J 1 base short, with 6 bases between. The CDR3 sequence: CSVDSMNTGELFF. The CDR3 DNA sequence: TGCAGCGTTGATAGCATGAACACCGGGGAGCTGTTTTTT.

This clonotype was counted only a few times. The rearrangement uses TRBV20-1 and TRBJ2-1, with 9 bases lining up with TRBD2. This CDR3 has 13 residues. Germline trimming cut 3 bases from V and 15 bases from J; bases unmatched to any gene: 12. Per germline, CDR1 DFQATT and CDR2 SNEGSKA (reference sequence). The CDR3 DNA reads TGCAGTGCTAGGGGGGAGCGGGAGGTCCTCTTGTTCTTC. Translated, it gives CSARGEREVLLFF.

The table lists this clonotype with many counts. The chain is built from TRBV11-2 and TRBJ2-5; possibly TRBD2 for D (5 bases). V was shortened by 1 base and J by 4 bases, with 13 bases between the two germline ends. The CDR3 covers 15 residues. CDR1 is SGHAT, CDR2 FQNNGV, per germline. This chain's CDR3 is CASSLGVSDVETQYF. The CDR3, as DNA: TGTGCCAGCAGCTTAGGGGTTAGCGACGTAGAGACCCAGTACTTC.

This clonotype was picked up many times. The chain uses TRBV12-3 or TRBV12-4 and TRBJ2-1; the match to TRBD2 covers 9 bases. With 5 bases clipped from V and 5 bases from J, the junction kept 4 bases outside the gene matches. This CDR3 contains 14 residues. CDR3 bases: TGTGCCAGCAGTACAGCGGGGGGAGACAATGAGCAGTTCTTC. Amino acid sequence: CASSTAGGDNEQFF.

The rearrangement links TRBV30 to TRBJ1-5; possibly TRBD1 for D (6 bases). Between the trimmed V and J ends, which lost 2 bases and 6 bases, there was a span of 11 bases. Germline loops: CDR1 GTSNPN, CDR2 SVGIG (reference sequence). The CDR3 has 13 amino acids. The CDR3 here is CAWSSRGGQPQHF. The CDR3 DNA follows: TGTGCCTGGAGTTCTCGAGGGGGTCAGCCCCAGCATTTT.